The present T cell receptor (beta chain) was sequenced within a study of blood T cells in healthy people across ages. The study recruited healthy Caucasian donors from Russia who were aged about 6 to 100. Isolated PBMCs totaled at least 7 million in each sample. A second PCR of 7 to 11 cycles used a sample-barcoded 5' primer and a J-beta primer mix. TCRdb recomputed calls from the 5' RACE reads with MiXCR, one row per CDR3 protein. Counted here are hundreds of thousands of distinct CDR3 sequences, roughly 50% occurring once; the ten biggest clones make up 13%. This clonotype has a handful of counts. The antigen remains undetermined. Points from the study as a whole: Among T cells, TCR beta diversity per million cells dropped roughly linearly as age rose. The study found TCR beta diversity correlated strongly with naive T cell percentage.

The CDR3 totals 15 residues. In germline, CDR1 is SNHLY, CDR2 FYNNEI. The chain recombines TRBV2 with TRBJ2-4; 8 bases map to TRBD2. The J call is in doubt because the DNA end fits TRBJ2-7 better. Input material: blood. This receptor was identified in a man aged 25 to 40 in good health. CDR3 nucleotides: TGTGCCAGCAGTGAACCGGGACTAGGGGCCTACGAGCAGTACTTC. Its translation is CASSEPGLGAYEQYF.